The TCR beta chain under discussion was sequenced for a study of blood T cell repertoires in COVID-19. Study-wide background: COVID-19 samples from acute and convalescent phases originated in the United States, Italy and Spain.

Sequencing was performed with immunoSEQ multiplex PCR; in TCRdb, only in-frame clones are kept and a portion is missing. The data show about 82,000 clones, around 82% seen once. V lost 2 bases and J lost 10, with 12 bases in between. CDR1 and CDR2 (germline): MGHRA, YSYEKL. The CDR3 is 13 amino acids. Sequencing was done on a sample of peripheral blood. This receptor was obtained from a man aged 60-69 years with COVID-19, enrolled during active disease. V is TRBV4-1 and J is TRBJ2-1, with D perhaps TRBD2 (5 bases). CDR3 region: CASSQSPADEQFF. The CDR3 bases are TGCGCCAGCAGCCAAAGTCCAGCGGACGAGCAGTTCTTC.